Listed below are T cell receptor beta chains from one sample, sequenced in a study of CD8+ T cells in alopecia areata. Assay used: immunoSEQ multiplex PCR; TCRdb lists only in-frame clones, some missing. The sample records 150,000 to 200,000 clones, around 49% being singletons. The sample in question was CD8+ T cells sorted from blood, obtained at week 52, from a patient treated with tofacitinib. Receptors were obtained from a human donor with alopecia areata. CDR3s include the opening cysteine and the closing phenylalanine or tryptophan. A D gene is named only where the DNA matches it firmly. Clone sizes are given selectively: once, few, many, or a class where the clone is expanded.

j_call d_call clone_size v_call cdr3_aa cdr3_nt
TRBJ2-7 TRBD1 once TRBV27 CASTDRGEQYF TGTGCCAGCACCGACAGGGGCGAGCAGTACTTC
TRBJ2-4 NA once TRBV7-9 CASRDGAGKNIQYF TGTGCCAGCAGGGACGGGGCAGGGAAAAACATTCAGTACTTC
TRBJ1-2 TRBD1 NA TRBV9 CASSVARGGGEYGYTF TGTGCCAGCAGCGTAGCTCGCGGAGGGGGCGAGTATGGCTACACCTTC
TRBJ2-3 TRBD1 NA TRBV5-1 CASSLAGQGASDTQYF TGCGCCAGCAGCTTGGCCGGACAGGGGGCATCAGATACGCAGTATTTT
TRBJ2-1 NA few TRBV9 CASSVGSGSHNEQFF TGTGCCAGCAGCGTAGGGTCAGGGTCGCACAATGAGCAGTTCTTC
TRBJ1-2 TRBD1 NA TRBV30 CAWTDARTGGDYGYTF TGTGCCTGGACCGACGCGCGGACAGGGGGCGACTATGGCTACACCTTC
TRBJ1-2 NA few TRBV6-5 CASGSDSYYGYTF TGTGCCAGCGGCTCTGACAGTTACTATGGCTACACCTTC
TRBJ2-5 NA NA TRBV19 CASSSLSGKTQYF TGTGCCAGTAGTTCCCTGTCCGGGAAGACCCAGTACTTC
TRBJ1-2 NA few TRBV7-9 CASSDRDVGNYGYTF TGTGCCAGCAGTGACCGGGACGTCGGGAACTATGGCTACACCTTC
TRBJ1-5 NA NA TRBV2 CASEARGPLVGQPQHF TGTGCCAGCGAGGCACGAGGTCCGCTGGTCGGTCAGCCCCAGCATTTT
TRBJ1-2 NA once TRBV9 CASSMPGAYTF TGTGCCAGCAGTATGCCCGGGGCCTACACCTTC
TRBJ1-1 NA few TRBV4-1 CASSQVVAGTVNTEAFF TGCGCCAGCAGCCAAGTAGTCGCCGGGACGGTGAACACTGAAGCTTTCTTT
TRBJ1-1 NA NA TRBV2 CASSEDGAKNTEAFF TGTGCCAGCAGTGAAGATGGGGCTAAGAACACTGAAGCTTTCTTT